In its sample, the clone carrying this T cell receptor beta chain was seen many times. Germline V gene sequence: CDR1 SQVTM, CDR2 ANQGSEA. Trimming removed 3 bases at V and 7 bases at J, with 12 bases between. The CDR3 is 12 residues long. This sample was included in a study of T cells in Graves' hyperthyroidism and ophthalmopathy. Template material for amplifying TCR beta CDR3 regions consisted of RNA transcripts. The HTBI set primed first-round TCR CDR3 RT-PCR. TCRdb itself ran the multiplex PCR reads through MiXCR, one entry per CDR3 protein. This table holds 200,000 to 250,000 distinct CDR3 sequences, roughly 15% found once. Graves' hyperthyroidism qualified as stable when ophthalmopathy did not progress within 18 months.

Sequenced: blood. The rearrangement links TRBV29-1 to TRBJ1-1, with TRBD1 as a possible D gene (5 bases). The clonotype was recovered from a man aged 50 to 59 with Graves' hyperthyroidism. The CDR3 spells CSVDVRGFEAFF. The CDR3 DNA sequence: TGCAGCGTTGATGTAAGGGGATTTGAAGCTTTCTTT.